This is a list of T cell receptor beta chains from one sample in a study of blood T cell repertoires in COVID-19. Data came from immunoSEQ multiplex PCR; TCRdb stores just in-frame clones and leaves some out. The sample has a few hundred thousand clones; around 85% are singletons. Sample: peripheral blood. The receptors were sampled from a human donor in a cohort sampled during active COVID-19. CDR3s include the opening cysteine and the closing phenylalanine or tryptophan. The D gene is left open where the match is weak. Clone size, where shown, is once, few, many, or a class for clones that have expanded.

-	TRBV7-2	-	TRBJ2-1	CASSPPSNEQFF	TGTGCCAGCAGTCCCCCTAGCAATGAGCAGTTCTTC
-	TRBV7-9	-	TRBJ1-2	CASSLGQQHYGYTF	TGTGCCAGCAGCCTTGGACAGCAGCACTATGGCTACACCTTC
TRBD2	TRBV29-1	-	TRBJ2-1	CSVKGLAGVNEQFF	TGCAGCGTCAAAGGACTAGCGGGAGTCAATGAGCAGTTCTTC
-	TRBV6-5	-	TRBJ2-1	CASSYTGTFYNEQFF	TGTGCCAGCAGTTACACCGGGACTTTCTACAATGAGCAGTTCTTC
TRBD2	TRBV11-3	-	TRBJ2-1	CASSWGLASGRNEQFF	TGTGCCAGCAGCTGGGGCCTGGCTAGCGGGAGAAATGAGCAGTTCTTC
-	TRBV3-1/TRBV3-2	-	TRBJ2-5	CASSQNPGSETQYF	TGTGCCAGCAGCCAGAACCCAGGGTCAGAGACCCAGTACTTC
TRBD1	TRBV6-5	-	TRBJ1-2	CASRRGGQGARGYTF	TGTGCCAGCAGGCGCGGGGGACAGGGGGCCCGGGGCTACACCTTC
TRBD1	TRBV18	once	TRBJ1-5	CASSPTGTGNSNQPQHF	TGTGCCAGCTCACCTACCGGGACAGGGAATAGCAATCAGCCCCAGCATTTT
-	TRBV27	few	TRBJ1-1	CASRTGNTEAFF	TGTGCCAGCAGGACAGGCAACACTGAAGCTTTCTTT
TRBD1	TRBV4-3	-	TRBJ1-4	CASSQDVGTGGRANEKLFF	TGCGCCAGCAGCCAAGACGTCGGGACAGGGGGTAGGGCTAATGAAAAACTGTTTTTT
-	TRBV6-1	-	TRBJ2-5	CASSEAPGETQYF	TGTGCCAGCAGTGAAGCTCCAGGGGAGACCCAGTACTTC
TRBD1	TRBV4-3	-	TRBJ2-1	CASSQRQGINEQFF	TGCGCCAGCAGCCAGAGACAGGGAATCAATGAGCAGTTCTTC
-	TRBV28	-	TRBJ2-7	CASSLWSGASYEQYF	TGTGCCAGCAGTTTATGGTCCGGAGCCTCCTACGAGCAGTACTTC
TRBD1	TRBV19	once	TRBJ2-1	CASKDRQGAKDEQFF	TGTGCCAGTAAGGACCGACAGGGGGCGAAAGATGAGCAGTTCTTC
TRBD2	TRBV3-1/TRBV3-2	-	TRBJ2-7	CASSQGIAGVIYEQYF	TGTGCCAGCAGCCAAGGGATAGCGGGAGTAATCTACGAGCAGTACTTC
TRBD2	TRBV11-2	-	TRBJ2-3	CASSLAPGLATSTDTQYF	TGTGCCAGCAGCTTAGCTCCGGGACTAGCGACGAGCACAGATACGCAGTATTTT
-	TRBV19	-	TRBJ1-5	CANPLGVINQPQHF	TGTGCCAACCCCCTAGGTGTGATCAATCAGCCCCAGCATTTT
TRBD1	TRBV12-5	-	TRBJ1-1	CASGPGTGGTEAFF	TGTGCTAGTGGTCCCGGGACAGGGGGCACTGAAGCTTTCTTT
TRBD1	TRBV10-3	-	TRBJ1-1	CAISGRGREAFF	TGTGCCATCAGTGGCAGGGGGCGAGAAGCTTTCTTT
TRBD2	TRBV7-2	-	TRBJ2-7	CASSLVAGSYEQYF	TGTGCCAGCAGCTTAGTAGCGGGAAGCTACGAGCAGTACTTC
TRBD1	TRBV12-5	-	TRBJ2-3	CASGPGQGRDTQYF	TGTGCTAGTGGCCCGGGACAGGGAAGGGATACGCAGTATTTT
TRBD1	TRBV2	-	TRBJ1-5	CASSEGTGGFWQHF	TGTGCCAGCAGTGAAGGGACAGGGGGCTTCTGGCAGCATTTT
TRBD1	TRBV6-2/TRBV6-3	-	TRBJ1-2	CASSQDRDRGYTF	TGTGCCAGCAGTCAGGACAGGGATCGAGGCTACACCTTC
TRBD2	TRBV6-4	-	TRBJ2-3	CASSDLGGRGSDTQYF	TGTGCCAGCAGTGACTTGGGCGGGAGAGGGTCAGATACGCAGTATTTT
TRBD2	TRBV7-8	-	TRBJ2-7	CASSLVPAGGLEQYF	TGTGCCAGCAGCTTAGTTCCAGCGGGAGGGCTCGAGCAGTACTTC
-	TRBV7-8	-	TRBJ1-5	CASSLVGGFSNQPQHF	TGTGCCAGCAGCTTAGTCGGAGGGTTTAGCAATCAGCCCCAGCATTTT
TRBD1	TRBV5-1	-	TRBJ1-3	CASSSDRVGNTIYF	TGCGCCAGCAGCTCCGACAGGGTTGGAAACACCATATATTTT
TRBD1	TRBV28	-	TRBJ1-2	CASSLVGQGEYGYTF	TGTGCCAGCAGTTTAGTCGGACAGGGAGAATATGGCTACACCTTC
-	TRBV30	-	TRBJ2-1	CAWSRSGPPNEQFF	TGTGCCTGGAGTCGGAGCGGGCCACCGAATGAGCAGTTCTTC
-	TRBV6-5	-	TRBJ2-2	CASSYSLVVAGELFF	TGTGCCAGCAGTTACTCACTAGTTGTAGCCGGGGAGCTGTTTTTT
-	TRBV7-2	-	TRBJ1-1	CASSLGRIFRGEAFF	TGTGCCAGCAGCTTAGGTCGCATCTTCAGGGGAGAAGCTTTCTTT
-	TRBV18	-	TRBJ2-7	CASSPPGQPYEQYF	TGTGCCAGCTCACCCCCGGGACAACCCTACGAGCAGTACTTC
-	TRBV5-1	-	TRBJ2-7	CASSLGTSKSEQYF	TGCGCCAGCAGCTTGGGTACTAGCAAGTCCGAGCAGTACTTC
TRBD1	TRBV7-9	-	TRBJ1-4	CASSWQTGSNEKLFF	TGTGCCAGCAGCTGGCAGACAGGGTCTAATGAAAAACTGTTTTTT
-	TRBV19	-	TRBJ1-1	CASSLALYTEAFF	TGTGCCAGTAGTTTAGCCCTATACACTGAAGCTTTCTTT
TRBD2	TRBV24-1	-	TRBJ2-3	CATSDTLAGASGADTQYF	TGTGCCACCAGTGATACACTAGCGGGGGCATCGGGCGCAGATACGCAGTATTTT
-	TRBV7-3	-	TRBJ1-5	CASSFYRDQPQHF	TGTGCCAGCAGCTTTTACCGAGATCAGCCCCAGCATTTT
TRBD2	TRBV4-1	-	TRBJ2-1	CASSPRTSTDNEQFF	TGCGCCAGCAGCCCAAGGACTAGCACTGACAATGAGCAGTTCTTC
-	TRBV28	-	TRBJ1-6	CASSPRDKGIWSPLHF	TGTGCCAGCAGTCCCCGGGACAAGGGGATATGGTCACCCCTCCACTTT
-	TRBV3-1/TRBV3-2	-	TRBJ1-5	CASSQDTGSNQPQHF	TGTGCCAGCAGCCAAGATACAGGAAGCAATCAGCCCCAGCATTTT
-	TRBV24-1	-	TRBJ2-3	CATSDLNSADTQYF	TGTGCCACCAGTGATTTGAATTCGGCAGATACGCAGTATTTT